Listed below are T cell receptor beta chains from one sample, sequenced in a study of cytomegalovirus exposure and HLA in healthy donors. The protocol was immunoSEQ multiplex PCR, while the TCRdb copy is restricted to in-frame clones and leaves out a portion. Among around 130,000 clones listed, about 8.5% were seen once. Sequencing was done on a sample of PBMCs. Receptors originate from a man aged 35 to 55 in good health and CMV-seronegative. Each CDR3 is given with its conserved first and last residue.

J: TRBJ2-1
length: 16
V: TRBV4-1
CDR3: CASSLGLASAYNEQFF

J: TRBJ1-1
length: 14
V: TRBV27
CDR3: CASSLGQGVGEAFF

J: TRBJ1-4
length: 13
V: TRBV7-9
CDR3: CAGIEATNEKLFF

J: TRBJ2-7
length: 16
V: TRBV6-5
CDR3: CASSYSRDAGFYEQYF

J: TRBJ1-2
length: 14
V: TRBV27
CDR3: CASSLRSGSYGYTF

J: TRBJ2-2
length: 17
V: TRBV4-3
CDR3: CASSQTGGAGGTGELFF

J: TRBJ1-2
length: 15
V: TRBV7-8
CDR3: CASSLMSGQGHGYTF

J: TRBJ2-7
length: 15
V: TRBV4-2
CDR3: CASSQVSTGDYEQYF

J: TRBJ2-7
length: 16
V: TRBV7-8
CDR3: CASRPNRGPFPYEQYF

J: TRBJ2-2
length: 14
V: TRBV30
CDR3: CAFHWAGDTGELFF

J: TRBJ2-7
length: 14
V: TRBV6-1
CDR3: CASSIDRGPYEQYF

J: TRBJ1-3
length: 15
V: TRBV7-2
CDR3: CASSLSGVSGNTIYF

J: TRBJ1-4
length: 19
V: TRBV5-1
CDR3: CASSLGLGTGGDPNEKLFF

J: TRBJ2-7
length: 14
V: TRBV7-9
CDR3: CASSSSGGSYEQYF

J: TRBJ2-2
length: 12
V: TRBV7-3
CDR3: CASSFGTGELFF

J: NA
length: 12
V: TRBV12-5
CDR3: CASGYGQYEQYF

J: TRBJ1-1
length: 13
V: TRBV11-3
CDR3: CASSPQAEFEAFF

J: TRBJ2-5
length: 14
V: TRBV10-2
CDR3: CATVQTGEQETQYF

J: TRBJ2-7
length: 16
V: TRBV27
CDR3: CASSLYGAGGLYEQYF

J: TRBJ2-6
length: 16
V: TRBV7-6
CDR3: CASTTGSSSGANVLTF

J: TRBJ2-7
length: 15
V: TRBV5-4
CDR3: CASRSDLADPYEQYF

J: TRBJ1-6
length: 13
V: TRBV27
CDR3: CASRRTSSSPLHF

J: TRBJ2-2
length: 19
V: TRBV5-1
CDR3: CASSPEGLAGGRGTGELFF

J: TRBJ1-2
length: 16
V: TRBV6-1
CDR3: CASSEAWGQGNYGYTF

J: TRBJ1-2
length: 15
V: TRBV6-5
CDR3: CASSYSDRSYYGYTF

J: TRBJ2-1
length: 14
V: TRBV19
CDR3: CASSEGLPGNEQFF

J: TRBJ1-6
length: 14
V: TRBV6-1
CDR3: CASAAGSYNSPLHF

J: TRBJ1-4
length: 15
V: TRBV15
CDR3: CATSRGDRAEEKLFF

J: TRBJ1-5
length: 12
V: TRBV13
CDR3: CASSFGNQPQHF

J: TRBJ1-1
length: 15
V: TRBV18
CDR3: CASSREQPGNTEAFF

J: TRBJ1-2
length: 14
V: TRBV4-1
CDR3: CASSYHAGTGGPTF

J: TRBJ1-5
length: 15
V: TRBV5-1
CDR3: CASSPSGGGNQPQHF

J: TRBJ2-5
length: 14
V: TRBV28
CDR3: CASSSPRVQETQYF

J: TRBJ1-1
length: 17
V: TRBV7-9
CDR3: CASSLRQGWFMNTEAFF

J: TRBJ2-3
length: 12
V: TRBV25-1
CDR3: CASSLVMDTQYF

J: TRBJ2-7
length: 16
V: TRBV4-3
CDR3: CASSQDYGQRGGGQYF

J: TRBJ2-7
length: 15
V: TRBV7-3
CDR3: CASSLSTGSSYEQYF

J: TRBJ1-1
length: 14
V: TRBV7-9
CDR3: CASSSGLMNTEAFF

J: TRBJ1-2
length: 14
V: TRBV5-5
CDR3: CASSPGTGTYGYTF

J: TRBJ2-7
length: 14
V: TRBV28
CDR3: CASSDRGSPGEQYF

J: TRBJ2-7
length: 15
V: TRBV7-2
CDR3: CASSYLAASSYEQYF

J: TRBJ1-1
length: 18
V: TRBV5-6
CDR3: CASSFLGAPTGLNTEAFF

J: TRBJ2-1
length: 16
V: TRBV5-1
CDR3: CASSLRRTGPYNEQFF

J: TRBJ2-1
length: 14
V: TRBV2
CDR3: CASRQLAVEGEQFF

J: TRBJ1-2
length: 15
V: TRBV28
CDR3: CASSPKLQGRRGYTF

J: TRBJ2-7
length: 12
V: TRBV2
CDR3: CASRTGSYEQYF

J: TRBJ1-2
length: 18
V: TRBV29-1
CDR3: CSVEDRPGQGLVRYGYTF

J: TRBJ1-2
length: 15
V: TRBV19
CDR3: CASHHRDRGIVGYTF

J: TRBJ2-3
length: 15
V: TRBV5-8
CDR3: CASSAGGRGTDTQYF

J: TRBJ1-6
length: 18
V: TRBV7-6
CDR3: CASSLESHQSSYNSPLHF

J: TRBJ2-7
length: 14
V: TRBV4-1
CDR3: CASSQVQGKDEQYF

J: TRBJ2-2
length: 15
V: TRBV6-1
CDR3: CASTTDRGRTGELFF

J: TRBJ1-4
length: 14
V: TRBV11-2
CDR3: CASSLVRSNEKLFF

J: TRBJ2-7
length: 13
V: TRBV5-1
CDR3: CASMDPGYYEQYF

J: TRBJ1-5
length: 17
V: TRBV19
CDR3: CASSKLTGPSYNQPQHF